What follows describes a single T cell receptor beta chain. The data stem from a study of CD8+ T cells in alopecia areata. The CDR3 runs to 19 residues. Germline V gene data show CDR1 as MNHEY and CDR2 as SMNVEV (reference sequence). Trimming shortened V by 7 bases and J by 4 bases, and 28 bases separated the two germline ends. Sequencing used cDNA as its template, made by extracting RNA and reverse transcribing it. Profiled with immunoSEQ multiplex PCR; TCRdb holds only in-frame clones, not every one. The sample records 90,000 to 150,000 clones, 53% being singletons. Treatment given: oral pan-JAK inhibitor, 5-10 mg twice daily.

V gene TRBV27 combines with J gene TRBJ2-2, with D perhaps given as TRBD1 or TRBD2 (6 bases each). This clonotype was sampled from a human donor with alopecia areata. Sequenced material: CD4+ T cells sorted from blood, taken at week 4, from a patient treated with tofacitinib. The CDR3 nucleotides are TGTGCCAGCACCCTGGGGGCACCGTGGGGGGCGGACAGCACCGGGGAGCTGTTTTTT. Amino acids: CASTLGAPWGADSTGELFF.